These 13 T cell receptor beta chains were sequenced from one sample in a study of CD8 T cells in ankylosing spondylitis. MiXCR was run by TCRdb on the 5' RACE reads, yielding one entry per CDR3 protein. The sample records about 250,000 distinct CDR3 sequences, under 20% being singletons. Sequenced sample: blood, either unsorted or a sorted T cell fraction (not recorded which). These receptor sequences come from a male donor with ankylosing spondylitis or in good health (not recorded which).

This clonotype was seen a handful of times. The CDR3 nucleotides are TGTGCCAGCAGCTTAGTTTTGGGAGCGGGAGCTAGCACAGATACGCAGTATTTT. Its translation: CASSLVLGAGASTDTQYF. The chain couples TRBV7-8 to TRBJ2-3; TRBD2 matches 8 bases. CDR1 is SGHVS and CDR2 is FQNEAQ in the germline V gene. The CDR3 length is 18 residues. V shed 1 base, J shed 0 bases, and the junction held 9 bases outside the gene matches.

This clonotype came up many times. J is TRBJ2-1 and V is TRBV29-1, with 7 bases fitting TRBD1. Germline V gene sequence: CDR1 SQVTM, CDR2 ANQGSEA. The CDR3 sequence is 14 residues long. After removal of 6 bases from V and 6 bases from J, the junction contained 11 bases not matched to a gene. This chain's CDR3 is CSVRLGGLSNEQFF. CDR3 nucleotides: TGCAGCGTCCGGTTAGGGGGCTTAAGCAATGAGCAGTTCTTC.

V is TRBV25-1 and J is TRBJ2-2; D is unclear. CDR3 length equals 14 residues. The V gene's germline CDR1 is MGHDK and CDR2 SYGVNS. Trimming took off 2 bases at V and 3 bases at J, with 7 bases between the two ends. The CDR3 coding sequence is TGTGCCAGCAGTGAACTACGGTACACCGGGGAGCTGTTTTTT. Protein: CASSELRYTGELFF.

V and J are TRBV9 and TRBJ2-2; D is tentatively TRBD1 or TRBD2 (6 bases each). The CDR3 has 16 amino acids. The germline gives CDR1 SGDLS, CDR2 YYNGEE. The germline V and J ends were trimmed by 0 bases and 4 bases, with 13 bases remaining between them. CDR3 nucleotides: TGTGCCAGCAGCGTAGTTCGGGGGCAAGGCACCGGGGAGCTGTTTTTT. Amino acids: CASSVVRGQGTGELFF. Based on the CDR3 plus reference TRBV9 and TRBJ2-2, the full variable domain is DSGVTQTPKHLITATGQRVTLRCSPRSGDLSVYWYQQSLDQGLQFLIQYYNGEERAKGNILERFSAQQFPDLHSELNLSSLELGDSALYFCASSVVRGQGTGELFFGEGSRLTVL.

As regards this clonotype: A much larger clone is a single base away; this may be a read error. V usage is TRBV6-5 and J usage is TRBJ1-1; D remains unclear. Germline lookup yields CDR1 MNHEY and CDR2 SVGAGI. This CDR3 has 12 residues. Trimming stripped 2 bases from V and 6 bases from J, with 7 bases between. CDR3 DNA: TGTGCCAGCAGTTACATCGGGGCTGAAGCTTTCTTT. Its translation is CASSYIGAEAFF.

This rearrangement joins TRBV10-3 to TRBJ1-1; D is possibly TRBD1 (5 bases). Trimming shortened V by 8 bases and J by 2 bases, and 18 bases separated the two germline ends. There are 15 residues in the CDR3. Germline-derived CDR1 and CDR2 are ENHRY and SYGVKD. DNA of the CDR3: TGTGCCATCTCGGGGGAGGCTCGGGGAAACACTGAAGCTTTCTTT. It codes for CAISGEARGNTEAFF.

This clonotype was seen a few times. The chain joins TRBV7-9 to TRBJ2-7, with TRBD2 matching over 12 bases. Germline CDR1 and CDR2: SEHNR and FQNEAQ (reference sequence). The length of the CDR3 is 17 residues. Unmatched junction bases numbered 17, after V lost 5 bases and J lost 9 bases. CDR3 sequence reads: CASSPRLAGDLELVQYF. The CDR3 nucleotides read TGTGCCAGCAGCCCCCGACTAGCGGGAGACCTCGAGTTGGTGCAGTACTTC.

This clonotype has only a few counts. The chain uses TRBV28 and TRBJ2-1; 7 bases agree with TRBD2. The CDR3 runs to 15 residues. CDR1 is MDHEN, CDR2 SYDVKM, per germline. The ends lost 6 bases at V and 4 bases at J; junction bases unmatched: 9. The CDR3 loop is CASRLTSMGYNEQFF. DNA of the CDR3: TGTGCCAGCAGGTTGACTAGCATGGGTTACAATGAGCAGTTCTTC.

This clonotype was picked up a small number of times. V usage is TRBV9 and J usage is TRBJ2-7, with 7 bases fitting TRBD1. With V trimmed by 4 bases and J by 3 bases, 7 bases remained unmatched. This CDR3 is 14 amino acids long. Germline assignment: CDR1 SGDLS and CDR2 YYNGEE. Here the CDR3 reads CASSLGTALYEQYF. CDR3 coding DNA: TGTGCCAGCAGCCTAGGGACAGCACTCTACGAGCAGTACTTC.

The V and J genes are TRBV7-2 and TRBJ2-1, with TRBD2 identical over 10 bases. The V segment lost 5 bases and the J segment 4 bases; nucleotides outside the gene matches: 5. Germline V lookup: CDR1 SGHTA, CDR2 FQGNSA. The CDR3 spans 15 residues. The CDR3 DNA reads TGTGCCAGCAGCATAGGACTAGCGGATTACAATGAGCAGTTCTTC. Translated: CASSIGLADYNEQFF.

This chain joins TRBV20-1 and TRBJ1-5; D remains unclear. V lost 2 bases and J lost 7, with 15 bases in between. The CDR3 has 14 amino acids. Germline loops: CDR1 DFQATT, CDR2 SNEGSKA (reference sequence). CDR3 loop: CSARPWEGDQPQHF. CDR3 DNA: TGCAGTGCTAGACCCTGGGAGGGAGACCAGCCCCAGCATTTT.

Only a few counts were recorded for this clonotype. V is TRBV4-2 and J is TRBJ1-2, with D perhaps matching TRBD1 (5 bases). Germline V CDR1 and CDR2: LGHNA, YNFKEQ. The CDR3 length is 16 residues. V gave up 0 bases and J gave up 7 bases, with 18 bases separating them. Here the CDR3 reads CASSQDGGGDRSGYTF. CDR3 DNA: TGTGCCAGCAGCCAAGACGGAGGAGGGGATCGAAGTGGCTACACCTTC.

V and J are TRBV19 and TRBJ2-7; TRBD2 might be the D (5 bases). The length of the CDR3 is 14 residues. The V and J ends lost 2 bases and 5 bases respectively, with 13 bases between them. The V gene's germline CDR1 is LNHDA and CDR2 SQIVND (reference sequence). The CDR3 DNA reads TGTGCCAGTAGTATATCTCTAGCTTTCCACGAGCAGTACTTC. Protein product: CASSISLAFHEQYF.